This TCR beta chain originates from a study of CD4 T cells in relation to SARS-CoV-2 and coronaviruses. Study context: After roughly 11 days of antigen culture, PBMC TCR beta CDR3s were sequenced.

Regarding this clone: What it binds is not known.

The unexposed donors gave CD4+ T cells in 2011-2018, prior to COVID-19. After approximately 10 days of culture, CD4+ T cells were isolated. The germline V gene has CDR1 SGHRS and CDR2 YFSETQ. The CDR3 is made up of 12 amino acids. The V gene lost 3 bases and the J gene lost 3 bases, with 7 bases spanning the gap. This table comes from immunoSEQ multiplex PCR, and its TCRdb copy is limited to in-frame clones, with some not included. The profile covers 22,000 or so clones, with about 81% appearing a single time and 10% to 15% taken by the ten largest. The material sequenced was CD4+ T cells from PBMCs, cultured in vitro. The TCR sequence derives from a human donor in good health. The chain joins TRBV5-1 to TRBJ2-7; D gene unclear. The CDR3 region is CASSSVLYEQYF. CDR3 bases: TGCGCCAGCAGCTCGGTGCTCTACGAGCAGTACTTC.